One TCR beta chain is described in this entry. These data belong to a study of cytomegalovirus exposure and HLA in healthy donors. 13 Jbeta primers and 60 Vbeta primers were used for the PCR. Libraries were prepared by immunoSEQ multiplex PCR; TCRdb keeps only in-frame clonotypes and omits some of them. The sample has roughly 150,000 clones, around 75% seen once. The sequenced sample was PBMCs. The TCR was taken from a male donor in good health and CMV-seronegative.

This CDR3 reads CASSVLEAVGEKLFF. CDR3 DNA: TGTGCCAGCAGTGTATTGGAGGCCGTTGGTGAAAAACTGTTTTTT. This chain connects TRBV28 to TRBJ1-4; D is uncertain. CDR3 length: 15 amino acids. The V gene's germline CDR1 is MDHEN and CDR2 SYDVKM. V was shortened by 5 bases and J by 7 bases, with 17 bases between the two germline ends.